This TCR beta chain was obtained from a study of T cell responses to AZD1222 COVID-19 vaccine. Looking at the study overall: Second-dose timings of about 4 or about 12 weeks were pooled.

Sequencing used immunoSEQ multiplex PCR; TCRdb keeps in-frame clones, though not all of them. This sample has about 160,000 clones; roughly nine tenths occur once, and the top ten carry 1.4% to 1.5%. Regarding this clone: Its antigen remains unidentified.

Findings of the study overall: Distributed over spike, vaccine-associated CD4 TCRs predominated at 160-218 and 743-854. Unmutated regions of variants are reportedly targeted by nearly half of spike-specific TCRs. Only 5 or 6 individuals given AZD1222 were seropositive at baseline.

The CDR3 has 16 residues. The V gene lost 3 bases and the J gene lost 1 base, with 13 bases spanning the gap. Germline CDR1 MNHEY, CDR2 SVGEGT. The TCR originated in an adult in good health. The material was peripheral blood, obtained on day 0 of AZD1222 vaccination. V usage is TRBV6-2 or TRBV6-3 and J usage is TRBJ1-3; no definite D call. CDR3 DNA sequence: TGTGCCAGCAGTTATTTTGGTTACAAGTCTGGAAACACCATATATTTT. It codes for CASSYFGYKSGNTIYF.